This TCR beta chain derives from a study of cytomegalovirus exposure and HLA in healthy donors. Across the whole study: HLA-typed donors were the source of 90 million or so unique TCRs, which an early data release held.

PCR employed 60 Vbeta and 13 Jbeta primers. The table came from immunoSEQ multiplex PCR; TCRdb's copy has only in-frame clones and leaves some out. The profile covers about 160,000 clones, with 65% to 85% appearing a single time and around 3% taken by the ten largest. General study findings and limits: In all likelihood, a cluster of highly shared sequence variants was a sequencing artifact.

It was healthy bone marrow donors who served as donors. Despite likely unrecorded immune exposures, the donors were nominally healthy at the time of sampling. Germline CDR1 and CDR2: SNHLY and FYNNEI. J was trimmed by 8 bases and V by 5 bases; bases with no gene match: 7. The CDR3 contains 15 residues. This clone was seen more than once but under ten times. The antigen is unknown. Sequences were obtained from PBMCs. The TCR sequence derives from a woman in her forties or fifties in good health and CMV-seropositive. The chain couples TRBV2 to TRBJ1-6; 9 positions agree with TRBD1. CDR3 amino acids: CASSIGTGHDSPLHF. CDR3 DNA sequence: TGTGCCAGCAGTATTGGGACAGGGCATGATTCACCCCTCCACTTT.